This T cell receptor (beta chain) was identified during a study of neurological immune-mediated disorders. Synthesis of cDNA was performed by 5'RACE using 10-nucleotide random UMIs. Over 180 million TCR-beta sequences (from 15-18 subjects) were yielded by each sequencing run. TCRdb ran MiXCR on the 5' RACE reads and lists one entry per CDR3 protein. Here the sample spans 70,000 or so distinct CDR3 sequences, about 3% being singletons. V was pared by 4 bases and J by 1 base, with 11 bases between. Germline CDR1 and CDR2: MDHEN and SYDVKM. This CDR3 has 14 amino acids. This clonotype was observed many times. For the unsorted libraries, 2 million PBMCs stored at -80 C served as input.

This chain connects TRBV28 to TRBJ2-7; D gene uncertain. The sequenced sample was PBMCs. The source of this sequence is a woman between 50 and 59 years old with multiple sclerosis. CDR3 amino acids: CASSSPGQSYEQYF. Here the CDR3 DNA reads TGTGCCAGCAGTTCCCCCGGGCAATCCTACGAGCAGTACTTC.